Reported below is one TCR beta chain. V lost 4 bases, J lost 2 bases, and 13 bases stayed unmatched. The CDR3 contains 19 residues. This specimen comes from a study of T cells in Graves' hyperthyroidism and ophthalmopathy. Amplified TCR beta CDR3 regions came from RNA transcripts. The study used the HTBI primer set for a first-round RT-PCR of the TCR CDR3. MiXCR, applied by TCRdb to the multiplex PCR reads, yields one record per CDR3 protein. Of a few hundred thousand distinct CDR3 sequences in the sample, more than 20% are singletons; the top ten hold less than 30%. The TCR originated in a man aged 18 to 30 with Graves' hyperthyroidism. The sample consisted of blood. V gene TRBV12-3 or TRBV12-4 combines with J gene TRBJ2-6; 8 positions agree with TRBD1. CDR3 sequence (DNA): TGTGCCAGCAGTTCATGGCCGGGACAGGAGAGCCCTGGGGCCAACGTCCTGACTTTC. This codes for CASSSWPGQESPGANVLTF.